Shown below are 27 T cell receptor beta chains from a single sample sequenced in a study of blood T cell repertoires in COVID-19. The table came from immunoSEQ multiplex PCR; TCRdb's copy has only in-frame clones and leaves some out. The data hold around 300,000 clones, with around 91% observed a single time. Input material: PBMCs or T cells enriched from blood (not recorded which). The source of these receptors is a woman between 18 and 29 years old who had recovered from COVID-19.

In this sample, this clone turned up once. V gene TRBV19 combines with J gene TRBJ1-4; possibly TRBD1 for D (6 bases). The germline V gene has CDR1 LNHDA and CDR2 SQIVND (reference sequence). The CDR3 has 13 residues. V was pared by 9 bases and J by 8 bases, with 16 bases between. Here the CDR3 reads CASASGTREKLFF. As DNA, the CDR3 is TGTGCCAGCGCCTCCGGGACAAGGGAAAAACTGTTTTTT.

The V gene is TRBV6-6, the J gene TRBJ1-4, with 9 bases identical to TRBD1. Germline-derived CDR1 and CDR2 are MNHNY and SVGAGI (reference sequence). The CDR3 runs to 14 residues. J gave up 6 bases and V 5 bases, and 4 bases lay outside the gene matches. The CDR3: CASSDRGGDEKLFF. In DNA, the CDR3 is TGTGCCAGCAGTGACAGGGGGGGCGATGAAAAACTGTTTTTT.

This chain uses TRBV4-1 with TRBJ2-3, with a tentative D call TRBD2 (7 bases). This CDR3 region has 18 residues. Per germline, CDR1 MGHRA and CDR2 YSYEKL. V lost 4 bases and J lost 3, with 23 bases in between. CDR3 amino acids: CASSREGGARSGTDTQYF. CDR3 DNA: TGCGCCAGCAGCCGAGAGGGGGGGGCCAGGTCCGGGACAGATACGCAGTATTTT.

The chain employs TRBV5-1 and TRBJ2-1, with a possible D match to TRBD1 (5 bases). V was shortened by 0 bases and J by 4 bases, with 11 bases between the two germline ends. Germline CDR1 SGHRS, CDR2 YFSETQ. This CDR3 has 15 residues. The CDR3 reads CASSLGQPLYNEQFF. The CDR3 coding sequence is TGCGCCAGCAGCTTGGGACAGCCGCTTTACAATGAGCAGTTCTTC.

V usage is TRBV12-3 or TRBV12-4 and J usage is TRBJ1-2; weak D call: TRBD1 (5 bases). The length of the CDR3 is 13 residues. V lost 8 bases and J lost 3, with 13 bases in between. The CDR3 loop reads CASRRDSYYGYTF. DNA for the CDR3: TGTGCCAGCCGCCGGGACTCCTACTATGGCTACACCTTC.

The genes are TRBV5-6 and TRBJ2-1; TRBD1 matches 11 bases. Germline lookup yields CDR1 SGHDT and CDR2 YYEEEE. J lost 6 bases, V lost 0 bases, and 8 bases had no gene match. There are 17 residues in the CDR3. The DNA for the CDR3 is TGTGCCAGCAGCTTGGTAGGGGACAGGGGGTGGGTCAATGAGCAGTTCTTC. Its protein product is CASSLVGDRGWVNEQFF.

The rearrangement joins TRBV27 to TRBJ2-5; tentative D call: TRBD2 (5 bases). CDR3 length: 14 residues. The germline gives CDR1 MNHEY, CDR2 SMNVEV (reference sequence). Deletions cut 5 bases from V and 3 bases from J, with 13 bases between. The CDR3 sequence: CASSTSREKETQYF. The CDR3 region has the DNA TGTGCCAGCAGTACCTCCCGGGAAAAAGAGACCCAGTACTTC.

This clone has at least ten counts. This rearrangement joins TRBV27 to TRBJ1-6; 7 bases line up with TRBD1. Losses at the gene ends were 8 bases for V and 7 bases for J; bases not matched to a gene: 14. Germline CDR1 MNHEY, CDR2 SMNVEV (reference sequence). The length of the CDR3 is 16 residues. The CDR3 DNA follows: TGTGCCAGCTCCAGAGGTTGGGGACAGCCGAATTCACCCCTCCACTTT. Its translation is CASSRGWGQPNSPLHF.

The genes are TRBV2 and TRBJ1-2, with D unclear. The CDR3 runs to 17 residues. The germline V gene encodes CDR1 SNHLY and CDR2 FYNNEI. V gave up 3 bases and J gave up 4 bases, with 21 bases separating them. The DNA of the CDR3 is TGTGCCAGCAGTGAGTCGGGAGTCACCCGAGCGCGCTATGGCTACACCTTC. Encoded protein: CASSESGVTRARYGYTF.

V usage is TRBV5-4 and J usage is TRBJ1-1, with 8 nucleotides matching TRBD1. Germline V gene sequence: CDR1 SGHNT, CDR2 YYREEE (reference sequence). V was clipped by 4 bases and J by 5 bases; unmatched bases: 10. CDR3 size: 15 residues. CDR3 sequence: CASSKGQGGPTEAFF. CDR3 DNA: TGTGCCAGCAGCAAAGGACAGGGAGGGCCTACTGAAGCTTTCTTT.

This chain connects TRBV4-2 to TRBJ2-5; D perhaps matches TRBD1 (5 bases). Germline lookup yields CDR1 LGHNA and CDR2 YNFKEQ. There are 17 residues in the CDR3. Trimming shortened V by 0 bases and J by 4 bases, and 18 bases separated the two germline ends. The CDR3 sequence: CASSQDITNGQRETQYF. In DNA, the CDR3 is TGTGCCAGCAGCCAAGATATCACGAATGGACAAAGAGAGACCCAGTACTTC.

V gene TRBV2 combines with J gene TRBJ1-3, with D uncertain. Looked up from germline, CDR1 is SNHLY and CDR2 is FYNNEI. V lost 3 bases and J 2 bases, leaving 14 bases between the germline ends. The CDR3 covers 16 residues. This chain's CDR3 is CASSEQAIGTGNTIYF. The CDR3 region has the DNA TGTGCCAGCAGTGAGCAGGCTATCGGTACTGGAAACACCATATATTTT.

The V gene is TRBV10-3, the J gene TRBJ2-5; the match to TRBD1 covers 9 bases. The trim removed 3 bases at V and 1 base at J, leaving 6 bases unmatched. The CDR3 runs 16 residues. The germline CDR1 and CDR2 sequences are ENHRY and SYGVKD. The CDR3 bases are TGTGCCATCAGTGATCACGGACAGGGGCTCCAAGAGACCCAGTACTTC. Translating it yields CAISDHGQGLQETQYF.

This sequence joins TRBV5-1 and TRBJ2-2; the match to TRBD1 covers 8 bases. Germline CDR1 and CDR2: SGHRS and YFSETQ. V lost 7 bases, J lost 1 base, and 0 bases stayed unmatched. The CDR3 consists of 13 residues. CDR3 loop: CASGQGNTGELFF. The CDR3 coding sequence is TGCGCCAGCGGACAGGGGAACACCGGGGAGCTGTTTTTT.

The chain is built from TRBV5-1 and TRBJ1-1; 7 bases are shared with TRBD1. The junction had 6 bases not matched to a gene; V was cut back by 4 bases and J by 0 bases. The germline V gene has CDR1 SGHRS and CDR2 YFSETQ. The CDR3 extends over 15 amino acids. The CDR3 is CASSVPGGMNTEAFF. In DNA form, the CDR3 reads TGCGCCAGCAGCGTCCCAGGGGGTATGAACACTGAAGCTTTCTTT.

This clone was picked up a small number of times. This chain connects TRBV18 to TRBJ2-7; D remains ambiguous. This CDR3 has 12 amino acids. Per germline, CDR1 KGHSH and CDR2 LQKENI. Trimming shortened V by 3 bases and J by 0 bases, and 3 bases separated the two germline ends. The CDR3 is CASSPSSYEQYF. The CDR3 bases are TGTGCCAGCTCACCGAGCTCCTACGAGCAGTACTTC.

The V gene is TRBV19, the J gene TRBJ1-1; 9 bases agree with TRBD1. CDR1 LNHDA and CDR2 SQIVND come from the germline V gene (reference sequence). The CDR3 runs to 14 residues. Trimming cost V 6 bases and J 1 base; bases outside gene matches: 3. In DNA, the CDR3 is TGTGCCAGTAGAGAGGGACAGGGGAACACTGAAGCTTTCTTT. It translates to CASREGQGNTEAFF.

This chain uses TRBV5-4 with TRBJ2-1, with 13 positions matching TRBD2. The CDR3 runs 16 residues. V dropped 0 bases and J dropped 3; count of bases not matched to a gene: 0. Germline CDR1 reads SGHNT; CDR2 reads YYREEE (reference sequence). The CDR3 DNA follows: TGTGCCAGCAGCTTGGGACTAGCGGGGGGCTACAATGAGCAGTTCTTC. This sequence encodes CASSLGLAGGYNEQFF. Supplemented by reference TRBV5-4 and TRBJ2-1, the full variable domain reads ETGVTQSPTHLIKTRGQQVTLRCSSQSGHNTVSWYQQALGQGPQFIFQYYREEENGRGNFPPRFSGLQFPNYSSELNVNALELDDSALYLCASSLGLAGGYNEQFFGPGTRLTVL.

Only one count was recorded for this clone. This chain connects TRBV6-5 to TRBJ1-2; TRBD1 matches 7 bases. Germline V CDR1 and CDR2: MNHEY, SVGAGI. The CDR3 is 13 residues long. V shed 10 bases, J shed 4 bases, and the junction held 9 bases outside the gene matches. The CDR3 sequence is CATLPRTGYGYTF. The CDR3 DNA reads as TGTGCCACCTTACCACGGACAGGCTATGGCTACACCTTC.

The gene calls are TRBV6-5 and TRBJ2-7; the D gene is possibly TRBD2 (5 bases). Germline-derived CDR1 and CDR2 are MNHEY and SVGAGI. CDR3 size: 11 residues. V gave up 8 bases and J gave up 6 bases, with 11 bases separating them. The DNA for the CDR3 is TGTGCCAGCCGGGGTATTAGCGAGCAGTACTTC. It codes for CASRGISEQYF.

The genes are TRBV18 and TRBJ1-3; D is ambiguous. V gave up 2 bases and J gave up 3 bases, with 17 bases separating them. This CDR3 is built from 17 residues. Germline CDR1 KGHSH, CDR2 LQKENI. The CDR3 DNA follows: TGTGCCAGCTCACCAGTGACACCCCAGGCGTTTGGAAACACCATATATTTT. Its translation is CASSPVTPQAFGNTIYF.

The CDR3 DNA follows: TGTGCCAGCAGCACCGGACAGCTCTATGGCTACACCTTC. Translating gives CASSTGQLYGYTF. The chain combines TRBV5-4 with TRBJ1-2; maybe TRBD1 (6 bases). V was trimmed by 4 bases and J by 4 bases, leaving 11 bases between them. Germline V gene sequence: CDR1 SGHNT, CDR2 YYREEE (reference sequence). This CDR3 region has 13 residues.

The chain links TRBV10-3 to TRBJ2-5, with D perhaps matching TRBD1 (5 bases). CDR1 ENHRY and CDR2 SYGVKD come from the germline V gene. With 4 bases removed from V and 3 bases from J, the gap between germline ends came to 9 bases. The CDR3 has 13 residues. CDR3 coding DNA: TGTGCCATCAGTGGGGGCAGGGAAGAGACCCAGTACTTC. Encoded protein: CAISGGREETQYF.

The rearrangement uses TRBV27 and TRBJ2-5; TRBD1 matches 7 bases. There are 14 residues in the CDR3. Looked up from germline, CDR1 is MNHEY and CDR2 is SMNVEV (reference sequence). V was pared by 7 bases and J by 4 bases, with 9 bases of the junction left unmatched. CDR3 sequence reads: CASNGGTGAETQYF. In nucleotides, the CDR3 is TGTGCCAGCAATGGGGGTACAGGGGCAGAGACCCAGTACTTC.

This clone was seen ten or more times. V usage is TRBV5-4 and J usage is TRBJ1-5; D not resolved. The V end lost 4 bases, the J end lost 11 bases, and 16 bases lay between the germline ends. The CDR3 has 13 residues. Per germline, CDR1 SGHNT and CDR2 YYREEE (reference sequence). This CDR3 is CASSVDGAGTQHF. In DNA form, the CDR3 reads TGTGCCAGCAGCGTTGACGGTGCCGGGACCCAGCATTTT.

This rearrangement joins TRBV18 to TRBJ1-2; D is unresolved. Looked up from germline, CDR1 is KGHSH and CDR2 is LQKENI. The CDR3 extends over 16 amino acids. V lost 2 bases, J lost 6 bases, and 19 bases lay in between. This CDR3 is CASSPFAGDLKDGYTF. CDR3 DNA sequence: TGTGCCAGCTCACCATTCGCCGGGGATCTGAAGGATGGCTACACCTTC.

V is TRBV5-4 and J is TRBJ2-5; D perhaps matches TRBD2 (5 bases). The CDR3 runs to 14 residues. Germline V gives CDR1 SGHNT, CDR2 YYREEE (reference sequence). V gave up 4 bases and J gave up 4 bases, with 14 bases separating them. The DNA of the CDR3 is TGTGCCAGCAGCCCGGTGGCTAGCCCAGAGACCCAGTACTTC. Translating it yields CASSPVASPETQYF.